A selection of T cell receptor beta chains follows, all from one sample in a study of blood T cell repertoires in COVID-19. Clones were sequenced by immunoSEQ multiplex PCR, and TCRdb holds only the in-frame ones, with some missing. The table has about 70,000 clones, more than 85% seen once. Sequencing used peripheral blood. Receptors were obtained from a man aged 65 to 79 with active COVID-19. Each CDR3 is given with its conserved first and last residue. D genes are given only for firm matches. Clone size, where shown, is once, few, many, or a class for clones that have expanded.

j_gene	d_gene	v_gene	abundance	CDR3nt	CDR3aa
TRBJ1-1	TRBD1	TRBV18	NA	TGTGCCAGCTCACCACGAGGGGGCTCTAACACTGAAGCTTTCTTT	CASSPRGGSNTEAFF
TRBJ2-6	NA	TRBV11-1	NA	TGTGCCAGCACCGGAGGTGTTAACTCTGGGGCCAACGTCCTGACTTTC	CASTGGVNSGANVLTF
TRBJ2-1	TRBD1	TRBV5-5	NA	TGTGCCAGCAGCTGGGGACAGTCTAAGTACAATGAGCAGTTCTTC	CASSWGQSKYNEQFF
TRBJ2-3	TRBD2	TRBV7-8	NA	TGTGCCAGCAGCTTAGGGCTAGCGGCAGATACGCAGTATTTT	CASSLGLAADTQYF
TRBJ2-7	NA	TRBV12-3/TRBV12-4	NA	TGTGCCAGCAGTCCCCCGGGGTTCGGGCAGTACTTC	CASSPPGFGQYF
TRBJ2-5	NA	TRBV28	NA	TGTGCCAGCAGTTTAGAGGATTACCAAGAGACCCAGTACTTC	CASSLEDYQETQYF
TRBJ2-5	NA	TRBV18	NA	TGTGCCAGCTCACCCCCCTTGGTGGCCCAAGAGACCCAGTACTTC	CASSPPLVAQETQYF
TRBJ2-2	NA	TRBV2	NA	TGTGCCAGCAGCGCTAGGGGGAACACCGGGGAGCTGTTTTTT	CASSARGNTGELFF
TRBJ2-1	TRBD1	TRBV11-3	NA	TGTGCCAGCAGCTCCAGACAGGGCCACAATGAGCAGTTCTTC	CASSSRQGHNEQFF
TRBJ1-3	NA	TRBV30	NA	TGTGCCTGGAGTGTACTCTCTGGAAACACCATATATTTT	CAWSVLSGNTIYF
TRBJ2-3	TRBD2	TRBV9	NA	TGTGCCAGCAGCGCCGGGGCCGGGGGGGCCCGATATGCCCCTAGCACAGATACGCAGTATTTT	CASSAGAGGARYAPSTDTQYF
TRBJ2-5	NA	TRBV7-3	NA	TGTGCCAGCAGCCAAGGGACAAAAGAGACCCAGTACTTC	CASSQGTKETQYF
TRBJ2-2	TRBD2	TRBV3-1/TRBV3-2	NA	TGTGCCAGCAGCCAAGCCCCCTTGGGAACTAGCGGGAGTGGTCCCGGGGAGCTGTTTTTT	CASSQAPLGTSGSGPGELFF
TRBJ2-5	NA	TRBV4-3	NA	TGCGCCAGCAGCCAAGCGGTCCTCCAAGAGACCCAGTACTTC	CASSQAVLQETQYF
TRBJ2-7	NA	TRBV6-4	NA	TGTGCCAGCAGTGACTCGGGCCGGGGGTACTTC	CASSDSGRGYF
TRBJ2-7	TRBD2	TRBV5-1	NA	TGCGCCAGCGCCCCGTGGGAGCTAGCGGACTCCTACGAGCAGTACTTC	CASAPWELADSYEQYF
TRBJ2-1	TRBD2	TRBV10-2	NA	TGCGCCAGCACCCCTGGGGGACTAGCGGGAAATGAGCAGTTCTTC	CASTPGGLAGNEQFF
TRBJ2-5	TRBD1	TRBV5-1	once	TGCGCCAGCAGCCAGGGACAGGGGCGTGGGGAGACCCAGTACTTC	CASSQGQGRGETQYF
TRBJ2-3	TRBD2	TRBV28	few	TGTGCCAGCAGTTTAGTGGCTAGCGGGAGGACCGCAGATACGCAGTATTTT	CASSLVASGRTADTQYF
TRBJ2-7	NA	TRBV29-1	NA	TGCAGCGTCGCCCATCGGGGAGACTCCTACGAGCAGTACTTC	CSVAHRGDSYEQYF
TRBJ2-1	NA	TRBV5-4	NA	TGTGCCAGCAGCAGAGCAAGCTTGTACAATGAGCAGTTCTTC	CASSRASLYNEQFF
TRBJ1-2	TRBD1	TRBV30	NA	TGTGCCTGGAGGGGGGCGGGACAGGGGAACTATGGCTACACCTTC	CAWRGAGQGNYGYTF
TRBJ2-2	NA	TRBV6-6	few	TGTGCCAGCAGCAAATTTCAGGAGGGCGCCGGGGAGCTGTTTTTT	CASSKFQEGAGELFF